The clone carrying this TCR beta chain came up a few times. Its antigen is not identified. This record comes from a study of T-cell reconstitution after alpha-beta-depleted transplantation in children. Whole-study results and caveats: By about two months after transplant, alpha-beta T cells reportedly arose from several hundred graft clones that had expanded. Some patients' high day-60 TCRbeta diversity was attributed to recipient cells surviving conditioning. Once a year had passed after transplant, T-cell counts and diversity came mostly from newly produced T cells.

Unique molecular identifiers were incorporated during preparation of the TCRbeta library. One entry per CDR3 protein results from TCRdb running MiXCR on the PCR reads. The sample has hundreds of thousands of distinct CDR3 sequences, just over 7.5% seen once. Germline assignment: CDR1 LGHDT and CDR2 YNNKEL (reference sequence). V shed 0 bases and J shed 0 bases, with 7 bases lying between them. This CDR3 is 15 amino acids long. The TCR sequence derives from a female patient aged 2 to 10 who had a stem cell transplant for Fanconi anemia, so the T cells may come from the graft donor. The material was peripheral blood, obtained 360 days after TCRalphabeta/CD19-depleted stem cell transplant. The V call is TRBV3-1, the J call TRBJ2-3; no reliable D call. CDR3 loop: CASSQDQLSTDTQYF. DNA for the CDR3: TGTGCCAGCAGCCAAGATCAGCTCAGCACAGATACGCAGTATTTT.